These T cell receptor beta chains were read from a single sample in a study of naive and memory T cell subsets. In TCRdb, the UMI-ligation and nested PCR reads were re-called with MiXCR into one record per CDR3 protein. This sample carries some 110,000 distinct CDR3 sequences, approximately 37% of them seen once, and the ten largest clones take approximately 0.9%. Input material: central memory CD4+ T cells from blood. The receptors were sampled from a human donor in good health. Both conserved end residues are part of each CDR3. The D gene is left open where the match is weak. Clone size, where shown, is once, few, many, or a class for clones that have expanded.

d_gene,abundance,j_gene,v_gene,CDR3nt,CDR3aa
NA,NA,TRBJ1-4,TRBV20-1,TGCAGTGCTAGCTTGCAAGTAGGCGAAAAACTGTTTTTT,CSASLQVGEKLFF
TRBD2,NA,TRBJ2-1,TRBV28,TGTGCCAGCAGTTTACTAGCGGTATTCTACAATGAGCAGTTCTTC,CASSLLAVFYNEQFF
TRBD1,NA,TRBJ2-7,TRBV12-3/TRBV12-4,TGTGCCAGCAGTTTGACAGGGTTCGAGCAGTACTTC,CASSLTGFEQYF
TRBD1,few,TRBJ2-7,TRBV5-4,TGTGCCAGCAGCTGGACCCCAGGGACAGCCAACTCCTACGAGCAGTACTTC,CASSWTPGTANSYEQYF
NA,NA,TRBJ2-1,TRBV3-1,TGTGCCAGCAGCCAAGTGATCGATTGGTGGAGGTCTCATGAGCAGTTCTTC,CASSQVIDWWRSHEQFF
NA,few,TRBJ2-1,TRBV7-6,TGTGCCAGCAGTACTAAACAGGGTACAGATGAGCAGTTCTTC,CASSTKQGTDEQFF
NA,NA,TRBJ2-5,TRBV5-6,TGTGCCAGCAGCCCTCAGGGGAGAGAGACCCAGTACTTC,CASSPQGRETQYF
NA,NA,TRBJ2-5,TRBV9,TGTGCCAGCAGCGTAGGTCGGAAGGATCCGGAGACCCAGTACTTC,CASSVGRKDPETQYF
NA,few,TRBJ2-1,TRBV5-1,TGCGCCAGCAGCTTGGAGTTAATGAGTCCGGACTTCTACAATGAGCAGTTCTTC,CASSLELMSPDFYNEQFF
NA,few,TRBJ1-2,TRBV7-2,TGTGCCAGCAGCTTACAAGCCCAGAACTATGGCTACACCTTC,CASSLQAQNYGYTF
TRBD1,NA,TRBJ2-7,TRBV7-9,TGTGCCAGCAGCCCACCCGGGGACAGGGGCGTGCAGTACTTC,CASSPPGDRGVQYF
NA,few,TRBJ1-2,TRBV6-2/TRBV6-3,TGTGCCAGCAGTTACGGCAGGGGCGATGGCTACACCTTC,CASSYGRGDGYTF
NA,few,TRBJ2-1,TRBV6-2/TRBV6-3,TGTGCCAGCAGTTACTCTCCAGGGGCTAGGCAGTTCTTC,CASSYSPGARQFF
NA,NA,TRBJ2-7,TRBV5-6,TGTGCCAGCAGCCGGGAATACCGCCACGAGCAGTACTTC,CASSREYRHEQYF
TRBD2,NA,TRBJ2-7,TRBV28,TGTGCCAGCAGTTTATCCTCCTCTAGCGGATCCCTTCTGTACGAGCAGTACTTC,CASSLSSSSGSLLYEQYF
TRBD2,NA,TRBJ2-6,TRBV6-5,TGTGCCAGCAGTTCCACAGGACTAGCGGAAAACTCTGGGGCCAACGTCCTGACTTTC,CASSSTGLAENSGANVLTF
NA,few,TRBJ1-2,TRBV28,TGTGCCAGCAGTAGGGGGGGACAAGCTAACTATGGCTACACCTTC,CASSRGGQANYGYTF
NA,NA,TRBJ2-7,TRBV7-2,TGTGCCAGCAGCTCCGACAGGTCTAGCTACGAGCAGTACTTC,CASSSDRSSYEQYF